This T cell receptor (beta chain) was identified in a study of blood T cell repertoires in COVID-19 (dated by TCRdb to between 2020 and 2021). About the investigation overall: Collaborator samples came from the United States, Italy and Spain and covered acute and convalescent phases of COVID-19. Samples came from the ongoing ImmuneRACE study (first 160 participants) plus 1,254 subjects from 6 global collaborators. Sample metadata almost always included a de-identified subject ID, COVID-19 status, age in years and sex. The dataset comprised deeply sampled blood TCRbeta repertoires from subjects exposed to, actively infected with, or recovered from COVID-19. Where available, HLA class I and class II types were obtained from metadata supplied by the sample provider rather than from assay-based typing. The repertoires were made available in a free public database intended to serve as a resource for research on the immune response to SARS-CoV-2. The prospective study material was composed of cDNA or gDNA derived from T cells, B-cell-depleted T cells, or PBMCs. Here is what the overall study found, with its caveats: Clinical and demographic metadata were provided uncurated, with the amount varying by source and participant.

Points on this clone: The antigen it binds to is not known. No qualities accompany the bases; no much larger clone lies one base away.

Each collaborating institution followed its own protocols to collect whole blood in K2EDTA tubes. For TCRbeta analysis, collaborators shipped samples in one of three forms: frozen whole blood, isolated PBMCs, or DNA extracted from either of those sample types. TCRbeta CDR3 regions were amplified from genomic DNA by means of the immunoSEQ Assay, a bias-controlled multiplex PCR. As for how the authors treated the data: Nucleated cell counts per sample were estimated from amplification of reference gene primers within the assay. Sequence reads were collapsed and filtered to measure the absolute abundance of every unique TCRbeta CDR3 rearrangement. For each sample, productive Simpson clonality was calculated as the square root of Simpson's diversity index across productive rearrangements. Sourced from immuneACCESS, this table was stored by TCRdb with only in-frame sequences that have V and J called. A share of the clones is absent; for the studies checked, an unresolved V gene accounts for under half, and the remainder has no known explanation. Clone size and V and J calls were adopted from that table, with D and trimming inferred from the DNA. The sample table records 250,000 to 350,000 clones; approximately 86% of these occur just once. Less than 10% of the sample goes to the ten largest clones.

The germline V gene encodes CDR1 LNHDA and CDR2 SQIVND (reference sequence). The CDR3, from cysteine to phenylalanine, totals 15 residues. Only the CDR3 DNA stays, 45 bases, in frame from base 1. V and J are truncated by 3 bases and 4 bases respectively, leaving an intervening sequence of 15 bases. This clonotype originated in a young man with active or convalescent COVID-19. The sample comprised peripheral blood. The chain is assembled from TRBV19 and TRBJ1-2; perhaps TRBD1 is the D gene, with 5 bases matching. CDR3 sequence: CASSIEGGATYGYTF. The DNA sequence follows: TGTGCCAGTAGTATTGAGGGAGGGGCGACCTATGGCTACACCTTC. Extended through the reference TRBV19 and TRBJ1-2 proteins, this CDR3 yields the full variable domain: DGGITQSPKYLFRKEGQNVTLSCEQNLNHDAMYWYRQDPGQGLRLIYYSQIVNDFQKGDIAEGYSVSREKKESFPLTVTSAQKNPTAFYLCASSIEGGATYGYTFGSGTRLTVV.